A single sample is the source of the 15 T cell receptor beta chains below, sequenced in a study of T cell responses to AZD1222 COVID-19 vaccine. Only in-frame clones appear in the TCRdb table, and some are missing; sequencing was by immunoSEQ multiplex PCR. The sample has around 270,000 clones, about 94% seen once. The specimen was peripheral blood, collected 28 days after the second AZD1222 dose. These TCRs come from an adult who received the AZD1222 COVID-19 vaccine.

V is TRBV5-6 and J is TRBJ2-6; 12 nucleotides agree with TRBD2. Germline values: CDR1 SGHDT, CDR2 YYEEEE. The CDR3 totals 18 residues. V shed 6 bases, J shed 0 bases, and the junction held 7 bases outside the gene matches. The CDR3 sequence: CASTRLAGEISGANVLTF. CDR3 sequence (DNA): TGTGCCAGCACCAGACTAGCGGGAGAGATCTCTGGGGCCAACGTCCTGACTTTC.

This chain links TRBV7-2 with TRBJ2-5, with D maybe TRBD1 (8 bases). This CDR3 has 16 amino acids. V was shortened by 6 bases and J by 5 bases, with 22 bases between the two germline ends. Looked up from germline, CDR1 is SGHTA and CDR2 is FQGNSA. The CDR3 spells CASSFNRQGREETQYF. Written as DNA, the CDR3 is TGTGCCAGCAGTTTTAATCGACAGGGGAGGGAGGAGACCCAGTACTTC. Complete variable domain (other parts from reference TRBV7-2 and TRBJ2-5): GAGVSQSPSNKVTEKGKDVELRCDPISGHTALYWYRQSLGQGLEFLIYFQGNSAPDKSGLPSDRFSAERTGGSVSTLTIQRTQQEDSAVYLCASSFNRQGREETQYFGPGTRLLVL.

CDR3 protein: CASSPGTYEQYF. As DNA, the CDR3 is TGCGCCAGCAGCCCGGGGACCTACGAGCAGTACTTC. The chain employs TRBV5-1 and TRBJ2-7, with D tentatively TRBD2 (5 bases). In germline, CDR1 is SGHRS, CDR2 YFSETQ. The V gene lost 4 bases and the J gene lost 2 bases, with 7 bases spanning the gap. CDR3 length: 12 residues.

V and J are TRBV18 and TRBJ2-2; tentative D call: TRBD2 (6 bases). The CDR3 length is 15 residues. Germline V gives CDR1 KGHSH, CDR2 LQKENI. Trimming took off 4 bases at V and 5 bases at J, with 14 bases between the two ends. The CDR3 bases are TGTGCCAGCTCACGGGCGGGAAGCTTGACCGGGGAGCTGTTTTTT. As protein: CASSRAGSLTGELFF.

The chain has TRBV27 and TRBJ2-7; D is unresolved. V was pared by 2 bases and J by 4 bases, with 12 bases between. CDR3 size: 14 residues. Per the germline V gene, CDR1 is MNHEY and CDR2 is SMNVEV (reference sequence). The CDR3 reads CASSLRFSGYEQYF. CDR3 nucleotide sequence: TGTGCCAGCAGTTTACGCTTCTCTGGGTACGAGCAGTACTTC.

J is TRBJ1-2 and V is TRBV9, with D perhaps TRBD1 (5 bases). V gave up 4 bases and J gave up 8 bases, with 15 bases separating them. The germline gives CDR1 SGDLS, CDR2 YYNGEE. CDR3 length equals 13 residues. For the CDR3, the DNA is TGTGCCAGCAGCCTCATTGGGGGTCACGGCTACACCTTC. Translating gives CASSLIGGHGYTF.

The rearrangement uses TRBV10-3 and TRBJ2-7; no definite D call. The germline V and J ends were trimmed by 3 bases and 3 bases, with 15 bases remaining between them. Germline assignment: CDR1 ENHRY and CDR2 SYGVKD. The CDR3 consists of 15 residues. The CDR3 sequence is CAISDRNWSGYEQYF. The CDR3, as DNA: TGTGCCATCAGTGACCGCAATTGGTCTGGCTACGAGCAGTACTTC.

J is TRBJ1-3 and V is TRBV18, with no clear D. The V end lost 3 bases, the J end lost 0 bases, and 15 bases lay between the germline ends. Germline values: CDR1 KGHSH, CDR2 LQKENI. The CDR3 sequence is 17 residues long. DNA for the CDR3: TGTGCCAGCTCACCTTCGGACGTTCAAGTCTCTGGAAACACCATATATTTT. Translated: CASSPSDVQVSGNTIYF.

This clone was observed once. The V call is TRBV18, the J call TRBJ1-4; D not certain. CDR1 is KGHSH and CDR2 is LQKENI in the germline V gene. Trimming removed 2 bases from V and 7 bases from J, with 5 bases in between. The CDR3 contains 12 residues. The CDR3 reads CASSPTSEKLFF. The DNA of the CDR3 is TGTGCCAGCTCACCAACCAGTGAAAAACTGTTTTTT.

In this sample, this clone turned up once. J is TRBJ1-2 and V is TRBV11-2; 7 bases are shared with TRBD1. V dropped 6 bases and J dropped 3; count of bases not matched to a gene: 10. The CDR3 is 15 residues long. Germline assignment: CDR1 SGHAT and CDR2 FQNNGV. The CDR3 here is CASSSYRGRDYGYTF. The CDR3 DNA reads as TGTGCCAGCAGTTCCTACAGGGGCCGGGACTATGGCTACACCTTC.

As DNA, the CDR3 is TGTGCCAGCAGCCTCAGGGGTAACTATGGCTACACCTTC. Protein product: CASSLRGNYGYTF. The chain uses TRBV5-4 and TRBJ1-2, with D tentatively TRBD1 (6 bases). The CDR3 has 13 amino acids. CDR1 and CDR2 (germline): SGHNT, YYREEE (reference sequence). V was clipped by 4 bases and J by 1 base, with 8 bases between them.

The CDR3 reads CATSRDDSSGANVLTF. The CDR3 nucleotides are TGTGCCACCAGCAGAGACGACTCCTCTGGGGCCAACGTCCTGACTTTC. This chain links TRBV15 with TRBJ2-6; D is undetermined. V lost 0 bases to trimming and J lost 0 bases, with 6 bases between them. Germline V gene sequence: CDR1 LNHNV, CDR2 YYDKDF (reference sequence). The CDR3 loop spans 16 amino acids.

The chain employs TRBV28 and TRBJ1-2; weak D call: TRBD1 (5 bases). CDR3 length: 16 residues. V dropped 3 bases and J dropped 11 bases, with 25 bases sitting between them. Germline V gives CDR1 MDHEN, CDR2 SYDVKM. The CDR3 coding sequence is TGTGCCAGCAGTTTGGGGGGTTCCGTTTCTCGTCGCGGATACACCTTC. It is translated as CASSLGGSVSRRGYTF.

The chain has TRBV6-5 and TRBJ1-6; D unresolved. The CDR3 has 15 residues. Germline V gene sequence: CDR1 MNHEY, CDR2 SVGAGI. V gave up 0 bases and J gave up 11 bases, with 14 bases separating them. In DNA form, the CDR3 reads TGTGCCAGCAGTTACTCGGGCGGGTCCGGGACACCCCTCCACTTT. It encodes CASSYSGGSGTPLHF.

The rearrangement joins TRBV4-1 to TRBJ2-3; D is tentatively TRBD1 or TRBD2 (5 bases each). The ends were cut back, 0 bases at V and 1 base at J, with 5 bases in the middle. CDR1 and CDR2 (germline): MGHRA, YSYEKL. The CDR3 loop spans 14 amino acids. DNA of the CDR3: TGCGCCAGCAGCCAAGAGGGACGCACAGATACGCAGTATTTT. Translation gives CASSQEGRTDTQYF.